The 9 T cell receptor beta chains given below trace back to one sample, sequenced in a study of shared clonotypes between healthy human individuals. This table comes from immunoSEQ multiplex PCR, and its TCRdb copy is limited to in-frame clones, with some not included. The data contain about 1 million clones, around three quarters of them singletons. The sample taken for sequencing was memory CD4+ T cells from PBMCs. Specified subset: CD45RA-negative fraction. The receptors come from a man in his late teens or twenties in good health. Some clones in this sample may be carry-over from other donors' samples.

V usage is TRBV7-3 and J usage is TRBJ2-3, with D unclear. The CDR3 covers 14 residues. Germline loops: CDR1 SGHTA, CDR2 FQGTGA. V was pared by 2 bases and J by 3 bases, with 9 bases between. The DNA for the CDR3 is TGTGCCAGCAGCTTAGGTGTAGTAACAGATACGCAGTATTTT. This encodes CASSLGVVTDTQYF. The complete variable domain, with remaining parts taken from reference TRBV7-3 and TRBJ2-3, reads GAGVSQTPSNKVTEKGKYVELRCDPISGHTALYWYRQSLGQGPEFLIYFQGTGAADDSGLPNDRFFAVRPEGSVSTLKIQRTERGDSAVYLCASSLGVVTDTQYFGPGTRLTVL.

The gene calls are TRBV28 and TRBJ1-1; no clear D. The V and J ends lost 8 bases and 3 bases respectively, with 7 bases between them. Germline V gene lookup returns CDR1 MDHEN and CDR2 SYDVKM. The CDR3 contains 11 residues. The DNA for the CDR3 is TGTGCCAGCCGAATCCACACTGAAGCTTTCTTT. It encodes CASRIHTEAFF.

V gene TRBV7-9 combines with J gene TRBJ2-5, with a tentative D call TRBD1 (5 bases). The length of the CDR3 is 12 residues. Germline values: CDR1 SEHNR, CDR2 FQNEAQ (reference sequence). The ends were cut back, 3 bases at V and 4 bases at J, with 6 bases in the middle. In DNA, the CDR3 is TGTGCCAGCAGCTTCCAGGGAGAGACCCAGTACTTC. Amino acids: CASSFQGETQYF.

With respect to this clone: Different DNA sequences within this sample yield the same CDR3. The chain recombines TRBV28 with TRBJ2-7; 8 bases agree with TRBD1. Germline-derived CDR1 and CDR2 are MDHEN and SYDVKM. With 4 bases clipped from V and 1 base from J, the junction kept 6 bases outside the gene matches. This CDR3 is 15 amino acids long. CDR3 protein: CASSSPGTGSYEQYF. CDR3 nucleotides: TGTGCCAGCAGTTCCCCCGGGACAGGTTCCTACGAGCAGTACTTC.

This clone was seen only once. The rearrangement links TRBV6-5 to TRBJ1-4; 7 nucleotides line up with TRBD1. Germline CDR1 and CDR2: MNHEY and SVGAGI. This CDR3 is built from 15 residues. V shed 0 bases and J 5 bases; nucleotides not matched to a gene: 3. In DNA form, the CDR3 reads TGTGCCAGCAGTTACTCAGCAGGGGGGAATGAAAAACTGTTTTTT. Translated: CASSYSAGGNEKLFF.

V gene TRBV6-1 combines with J gene TRBJ2-1; no firm D call. The CDR3 is 13 residues long. V lost 1 base to trimming and J lost 9 bases, with 10 bases between them. Germline loops: CDR1 MNHNS, CDR2 SASEGT. This CDR3 is CASSEDSWGEQFF. The CDR3 DNA is TGTGCCAGCAGTGAAGATAGTTGGGGTGAGCAGTTCTTC.

This clone was recorded a few times. V is TRBV2 and J is TRBJ1-2, with D maybe TRBD1 (5 bases). CDR1 is SNHLY, CDR2 FYNNEI, per germline. V was trimmed by 6 bases and J by 4 bases, leaving 15 bases between them. The CDR3 runs 14 residues. For the CDR3, the DNA is TGTGCCAGCAGGGGCCCGGGACCGACCTATGGCTACACCTTC. Translation: CASRGPGPTYGYTF.

The rearrangement links TRBV7-3 to TRBJ2-7; TRBD1 agrees at 9 bases. CDR1 SGHTA and CDR2 FQGTGA come from the germline V gene. Trimming cost V 6 bases and J 4 bases; bases outside gene matches: 4. The CDR3 length is 13 residues. As DNA, the CDR3 is TGTGCCAGCAGTACGGGACAGGGTTACGAGCAGTACTTC. As protein: CASSTGQGYEQYF.

The rearrangement links TRBV28 to TRBJ2-1, with TRBD2 identical over 10 bases. From germline, CDR1 is MDHEN and CDR2 SYDVKM. J gave up 4 bases and V 9 bases, and 3 bases lay outside the gene matches. This CDR3 region has 13 residues. CDR3 region: CASTSGIYNEQFF. The CDR3 region has the DNA TGTGCCAGTACTAGCGGGATTTACAATGAGCAGTTCTTC. Complete variable domain (other parts from reference TRBV28 and TRBJ2-1): DVKVTQSSRYLVKRTGEKVFLECVQDMDHENMFWYRQDPGLGLRLIYFSYDVKMKEKGDIPEGYSVSREKKERFSLILESASTNQTSMYLCASTSGIYNEQFFGPGTRLTVL.